The source of this TCR beta chain is a study of regulatory T cells in long-lasting Graves disease. The authors built TCR beta libraries using iRepertoire HTBI primers and Arm-PCR of CDR3 regions. TCRdb analysed the multiplex PCR reads with MiXCR anew, one entry per CDR3 protein. In the table there are roughly 440,000 distinct CDR3 sequences, 16% of which are singletons. The time point is: newly diagnosed GD, antithyroid drugs for less than 3 months. PBMC RNA served as the TCR library source. Trimming took 3 bases from V and 1 from J, leaving 16 bases between them. Per the germline V gene, CDR1 is SGHRS and CDR2 is YFSETQ. This CDR3 has 17 residues. The sample holds many counts of this clonotype. The same specimen was also included in a second study, on T cells in Graves' hyperthyroidism and ophthalmopathy. That source adds: Clinical symptoms, serum thyroxine, TRAb, thyroid ultrasound and orbital computed tomography informed diagnoses. Appearing also in blood were most of the thyroid clonotypes expanded above 0.001. Model predictions of ophthalmopathy came a median around 7.1 months before onset.

The TCR originated in a woman aged 18-29 years with Graves disease. The specimen was peripheral blood mononuclear cells (PBMCs), collected at new diagnosis, from a patient treated with antithyroid drugs. V is TRBV5-1 and J is TRBJ2-2; possible D gene TRBD2, 5 bases. The CDR3 bases are TGCGCCAGCAGCTGGGGAGTGAGAGCGGAGAACACCGGGGAGCTGTTTTTT. Its protein is CASSWGVRAENTGELFF. The full variable domain, rest sourced from reference TRBV5-1 and TRBJ2-2, is KAGVTQTPRYLIKTRGQQVTLSCSPISGHRSVSWYQQTPGQGLQFLFEYFSETQRNKGNFPGRFSGRQFSNSRSEMNVSTLELGDSALYLCASSWGVRAENTGELFFGEGSRLTVL.